One and the same sample provided the 23 T cell receptor beta chains below, sequenced in a study of cytomegalovirus exposure and HLA in healthy donors. With 60 Vbeta and 13 Jbeta primers, the PCR was carried out. Clones were sequenced by immunoSEQ multiplex PCR, and TCRdb holds only the in-frame ones, with some missing. In the table there are about 160,000 clones, around 74% of which are singletons. The sequenced sample was PBMCs. The receptors shown here come from a female donor in good health and CMV-seronegative.

V gene TRBV11-2 combines with J gene TRBJ1-2; D not resolved. CDR3 length equals 13 residues. Between the trimmed V and J ends, which lost 4 bases and 8 bases, there was a span of 14 bases. Germline CDR1 is SGHAT and CDR2 is FQNNGV. CDR3 amino acids: CASSSRLESGYTF. The CDR3, as DNA: TGTGCCAGCAGCTCGCGGTTGGAATCCGGCTACACCTTC.

In the case of this clone: At the DNA level, this CDR3 is encoded by other sequences in the same sample as well. The chain recombines TRBV7-9 with TRBJ2-3; D is possibly TRBD1 (5 bases). Trimming removed 1 base from V and 0 bases from J, with 5 bases in between. CDR3 length equals 14 residues. Germline CDR1 reads SEHNR; CDR2 reads FQNEAQ (reference sequence). CDR3 coding DNA: TGTGCCAGCAGCTTAGGGACAAGCACAGATACGCAGTATTTT. Encoded protein: CASSLGTSTDTQYF.

CDR3 DNA: TGCAGCGTCAAGGGGCGGGAGGCCGAGACCGGGGAGCTGTTTTTT. As protein: CSVKGREAETGELFF. V gene TRBV29-1 combines with J gene TRBJ2-2, with TRBD2 identical over 8 bases. Unmatched junction bases numbered 11, after V lost 6 bases and J lost 5 bases. Germline V gives CDR1 SQVTM, CDR2 ANQGSEA. The CDR3 length is 15 residues.

V is TRBV2 and J is TRBJ2-1; 14 nucleotides align to TRBD2. CDR1 and CDR2 (germline): SNHLY, FYNNEI. V lost 1 base to trimming and J lost 1 base; unmatched junction nucleotides: 3. The CDR3 is 18 residues long. CDR3 bases: TGTGCCAGCAGTGAAGGACTAGCGGGAGGGATATCCTACAATGAGCAGTTCTTC. It yields the protein CASSEGLAGGISYNEQFF.

V is TRBV5-6 and J is TRBJ1-5, with D perhaps matching TRBD1 (5 bases). CDR1 and CDR2 (germline): SGHDT, YYEEEE. The CDR3 extends over 15 amino acids. Trimming pared 3 bases from V and 0 bases from J, leaving 10 bases between. The CDR3 sequence: CASSYTGTSNQPQHF. The CDR3 DNA reads as TGTGCCAGCAGCTACACAGGTACTAGCAATCAGCCCCAGCATTTT.

The chain couples TRBV4-1 to TRBJ2-5; 14 nucleotides agree with TRBD2. The tail of the sequence fits TRBJ2-7 better, so the J call may be wrong. The CDR3 is 15 amino acids. Per the germline V gene, CDR1 is MGHRA and CDR2 is YSYEKL. As DNA, the CDR3 is TGCGCCAGCAGCCAAGGACTAGCGGGGGGGTACGAGCAGTACTTC. It yields the protein CASSQGLAGGYEQYF.

The chain couples TRBV5-1 to TRBJ2-5; TRBD2 aligns across 10 bases. Germline V lookup: CDR1 SGHRS, CDR2 YFSETQ. This CDR3 region has 15 residues. V lost 6 bases to trimming and J lost 1 base; unmatched junction nucleotides: 6. The CDR3 is CASTTVAGGQETQYF. The CDR3 DNA is TGCGCCAGCACCACTGTAGCGGGGGGCCAAGAGACCCAGTACTTC.

V and J are TRBV2 and TRBJ2-7; no firm D call. This CDR3 is 12 amino acids long. Looked up from germline, CDR1 is SNHLY and CDR2 is FYNNEI. V was clipped by 6 bases and J by 7 bases, with 13 bases between them. The DNA for the CDR3 is TGTGCCAGCAGCCTAAACCGAGAGGAGCAGTACTTC. Amino acids: CASSLNREEQYF.

A few counts support this clone. The chain is built from TRBV2 and TRBJ2-1, with TRBD2 matching over 8 bases. This CDR3 region has 13 residues. CDR1 is SNHLY and CDR2 is FYNNEI in the germline V gene. Trimming at V came to 6 bases and at J to 10 bases, leaving 8 bases not matched to a gene. CDR3: CASRTLTSGEQFF. CDR3 DNA: TGTGCCAGCAGGACCCTTACTAGCGGCGAGCAGTTCTTC.

The CDR3 DNA follows: TGCGCCAGCAGCTTGTTTCTCTCCCGGGACACTGAAGCTTTCTTT. Translation: CASSLFLSRDTEAFF. This chain uses TRBV5-1 with TRBJ1-1; D gene unclear. The V gene's germline CDR1 is SGHRS and CDR2 YFSETQ. This CDR3 spans 15 amino acids. Trimming removed 1 base at V and 3 bases at J, with 13 bases between.

The J gene is TRBJ1-6, the V gene TRBV7-2; 7 bases are shared with TRBD1. The CDR3 loop spans 18 amino acids. CDR1 and CDR2 from the germline V gene are SGHTA and FQGNSA. V dropped 4 bases and J dropped 0; count of bases not matched to a gene: 9. The CDR3 sequence is CASSYWTGGTSYNSPLHF. The DNA of the CDR3 is TGTGCCAGCAGCTATTGGACAGGAGGGACCTCCTATAATTCACCCCTCCACTTT. Full variable domain (remainder filled in from reference TRBV7-2 and TRBJ1-6): GAGVSQSPSNKVTEKGKDVELRCDPISGHTALYWYRQSLGQGLEFLIYFQGNSAPDKSGLPSDRFSAERTGGSVSTLTIQRTQQEDSAVYLCASSYWTGGTSYNSPLHFGNGTRLTVT.

The genes are TRBV19 and TRBJ1-5, with 10 bases fitting TRBD1. The V segment lost 1 base and the J segment 3 bases; nucleotides outside the gene matches: 6. CDR3 length equals 17 residues. Germline assignment: CDR1 LNHDA and CDR2 SQIVND (reference sequence). CDR3 nucleotides: TGTGCCAGTAGTATAGTCCCCGGGACAGGGGCCAATCAGCCCCAGCATTTT. Its protein is CASSIVPGTGANQPQHF.

The rearrangement joins TRBV10-2 to TRBJ2-1; TRBD1 matches at 9 bases. The junction had 9 bases not matched to a gene; V was cut back by 6 bases and J by 9 bases. CDR1 and CDR2 from the germline V gene are WSHSY and SAAADI. This CDR3 has 14 residues. As DNA, the CDR3 is TGCGCCAGCAGAGACGACAGGGGGGGATTTGAGCAGTTCTTC. It encodes CASRDDRGGFEQFF.

The V and J genes are TRBV7-6 and TRBJ1-1; D is perhaps TRBD1 (5 bases). The CDR3 consists of 17 residues. CDR1 is SGHVS and CDR2 is FNYEAQ in the germline V gene. Trimming pared 5 bases from V and 1 base from J, leaving 20 bases between. The CDR3 is CASSPQAAGRTNTEAFF. The CDR3 DNA is TGTGCCAGCAGCCCCCAGGCTGCAGGGCGGACGAACACTGAAGCTTTCTTT.

V and J are TRBV7-5 and TRBJ1-2; TRBD1, the table's D call, lacks a check against the DNA. TRBV7-5 is a pseudogene locus. The CDR3 is 15 amino acids. CDR3 region: CAQEGGRQGHYGYTF. For the CDR3, the DNA is TGTGCCCAAGAAGGGGGAAGACAGGGACATTACGGCTACACCTTC.

The chain links TRBV7-3 to TRBJ2-2, with 7 bases fitting TRBD1. This CDR3 contains 15 residues. CDR1 is SGHTA and CDR2 is FQGTGA in the germline V gene. V was clipped by 3 bases and J by 0 bases; unmatched bases: 1. CDR3 DNA sequence: TGTGCCAGCAGCTTCCAGGGGGCGAACACCGGGGAGCTGTTTTTT. Encoded protein: CASSFQGANTGELFF.

The chain links TRBV2 to TRBJ1-2; perhaps TRBD1 as D (6 bases). The CDR3 runs 14 residues. Germline CDR1 SNHLY, CDR2 FYNNEI. V was cut by 5 bases and J by 4 bases, with 14 bases left in between. DNA of the CDR3: TGTGCCAGCAGTACCAGACAGGCTACCTATGGCTACACCTTC. Amino acids: CASSTRQATYGYTF.

The chain uses TRBV6-1 and TRBJ1-4, with D possibly TRBD1 on 5 matching bases. The V and J ends lost 1 base and 8 bases respectively, with 14 bases between them. The CDR3 is made up of 15 amino acids. CDR1 MNHNS and CDR2 SASEGT come from the germline V gene. CDR3 in DNA: TGTGCCAGCAGTGAAGGACGGACACCAAACGAAAAACTGTTTTTT. Its translation is CASSEGRTPNEKLFF.

This rearrangement joins TRBV2 to TRBJ1-4, with a tentative D call TRBD1 (6 bases). The germline CDR1 and CDR2 sequences are SNHLY and FYNNEI. Deletions cut 6 bases from V and 8 bases from J, with 10 bases between. The length of the CDR3 is 12 residues. The CDR3 DNA sequence: TGTGCCAGCAGATTGGACAGCGAAAAACTGTTTTTT. Translating it yields CASRLDSEKLFF.

In this sample, this clone turned up a few times. V and J are TRBV29-1 and TRBJ2-7, with D possibly TRBD2 on 6 matching bases. The CDR3 is 12 amino acids. CDR1 SQVTM and CDR2 ANQGSEA come from the germline V gene. V dropped 4 bases and J dropped 6 bases, with 13 bases sitting between them. Written as DNA, the CDR3 is TGCAGCGTTGGTAAAGCTAGCGTCGAGCAGTACTTC. Translation gives CSVGKASVEQYF.

The count of this clone is one. The chain has TRBV6-1 and TRBJ2-7; TRBD1 matches at 8 bases. The germline V gene has CDR1 MNHNS and CDR2 SASEGT. The J segment lost 3 bases and the V segment lost 11 bases, leaving 15 bases of the junction unmatched. The CDR3 is made up of 15 amino acids. The DNA for the CDR3 is TGTGCCGGGGGTGTGGATGGGACAGGAAACTACGAGCAGTACTTC. Its protein is CAGGVDGTGNYEQYF.

In its sample, this clone was seen once. The V call is TRBV6-6, the J call TRBJ2-3; 8 positions match TRBD2. Trimming took 4 bases from V and 1 from J; bases not matched to a gene: 4. The length of the CDR3 is 15 residues. Germline CDR1 MNHNY, CDR2 SVGAGI (reference sequence). CDR3 in DNA: TGTGCCAGCAGTTTCGGACTAGCCGGCACAGATACGCAGTATTTT. Protein sequence: CASSFGLAGTDTQYF.

The genes are TRBV5-1 and TRBJ2-2; TRBD2 might be the D (5 bases). The germline gives CDR1 SGHRS, CDR2 YFSETQ. The V end lost 2 bases, the J end lost 8 bases, and 13 bases lay between the germline ends. The CDR3 totals 14 residues. Here the CDR3 reads CASSLIGDTGELFF. CDR3 coding DNA: TGCGCCAGCAGCTTAATCGGGGATACGGGGGAGCTGTTTTTT.